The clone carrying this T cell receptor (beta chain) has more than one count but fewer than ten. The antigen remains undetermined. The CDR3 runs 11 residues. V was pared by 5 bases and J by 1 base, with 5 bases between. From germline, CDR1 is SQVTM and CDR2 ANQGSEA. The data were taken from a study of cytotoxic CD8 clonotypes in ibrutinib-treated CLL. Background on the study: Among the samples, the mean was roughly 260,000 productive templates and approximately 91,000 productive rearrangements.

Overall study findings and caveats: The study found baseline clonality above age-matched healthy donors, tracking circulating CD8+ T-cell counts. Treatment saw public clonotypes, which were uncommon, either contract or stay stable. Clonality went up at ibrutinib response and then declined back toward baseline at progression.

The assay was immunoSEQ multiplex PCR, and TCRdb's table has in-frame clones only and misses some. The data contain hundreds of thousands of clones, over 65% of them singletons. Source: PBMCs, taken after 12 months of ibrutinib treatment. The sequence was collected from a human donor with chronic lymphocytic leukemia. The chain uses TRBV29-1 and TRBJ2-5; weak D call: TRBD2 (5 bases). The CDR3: CSVRGQETQYF. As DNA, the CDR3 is TGCAGCGTTCGGGGCCAAGAGACCCAGTACTTC.